These 30 T cell receptor beta chains share one sample of origin, sequenced in a study of blood T cell repertoires in COVID-19. Only in-frame clones appear in the TCRdb table, and some are missing; sequencing was by immunoSEQ multiplex PCR. The sample holds 130,000 to 150,000 clones, around 82% seen once. What was sequenced was peripheral blood. These receptors all come from a man aged 55 to 70 with active or convalescent COVID-19.

This chain connects TRBV5-6 to TRBJ2-1; 8 nucleotides align to TRBD1. Unmatched junction bases numbered 3, after V lost 0 bases and J lost 1 base. CDR3 length: 16 amino acids. Germline V gene data show CDR1 as SGHDT and CDR2 as YYEEEE. The CDR3 region is CASSLAGGASYNEQFF. Written as DNA, the CDR3 is TGTGCCAGCAGCTTGGCAGGGGGCGCGTCCTACAATGAGCAGTTCTTC.

J is TRBJ1-2 and V is TRBV3-1 (or the pseudogene TRBV3-2); D is unclear. This CDR3 is built from 13 residues. Trimming took 3 bases from V and 8 from J, leaving 13 bases between them. CDR1 and CDR2 from the germline V gene are LGHDT and YNNKEL (reference sequence). The chain's CDR3 is CASSQRPARGYTF. In nucleotides, the CDR3 is TGTGCCAGCAGCCAGAGGCCGGCGCGGGGCTACACCTTC.

V and J are TRBV6-2 or TRBV6-3 and TRBJ1-1, with D unclear. The V gene lost 0 bases and the J gene lost 7 bases, with 12 bases spanning the gap. Germline V CDR1 and CDR2: MNHEY, SVGEGT. CDR3 length: 14 residues. The CDR3 DNA reads TGTGCCAGCAGTTACTCACCCGGAGGAGGTGAAGCTTTCTTT. It encodes CASSYSPGGGEAFF.

This chain connects TRBV7-3 to TRBJ1-1, with 8 bases that match TRBD1. CDR1 is SGHTA, CDR2 FQGTGA, per germline. Trimming at V came to 5 bases and at J to 1 base, leaving 15 bases not matched to a gene. The CDR3 consists of 18 residues. The CDR3 spells CASSPDIRADRANTEAFF. In DNA, the CDR3 is TGTGCCAGCAGCCCGGACATTAGGGCGGACAGGGCGAACACTGAAGCTTTCTTT.

The J gene is TRBJ1-6, the V gene TRBV6-4; D gene ambiguous. V lost 4 bases, J lost 4 bases, and 11 bases lay in between. In germline, CDR1 is MRHNA, CDR2 SNTAGT. This CDR3 is built from 15 residues. In nucleotides, the CDR3 is TGTGCCAGCAGTGGCGATGCGGCGTATAATTCACCCCTCCACTTT. Residues: CASSGDAAYNSPLHF.

This clone was seen only once. The chain couples TRBV9 to TRBJ2-1; TRBD1 is a possible D gene (7 bases). Germline V gene data show CDR1 as SGDLS and CDR2 as YYNGEE. The CDR3 is 14 amino acids. V was shortened by 3 bases and J by 3 bases, with 10 bases between the two germline ends. CDR3 nucleotides: TGTGCCAGCAGCGGACAGGGACTCTACAATGAGCAGTTCTTC. Protein product: CASSGQGLYNEQFF.

This chain links TRBV7-2 with TRBJ2-7; 8 bases are a match to TRBD2. This CDR3 is 15 amino acids long. After removal of 1 base from V and 2 bases from J, the junction contained 4 bases not matched to a gene. The germline V gene has CDR1 SGHTA and CDR2 FQGNSA. The CDR3: CASSLGSTSAYEQYF. CDR3 bases: TGTGCCAGCAGCTTAGGTTCGACTAGCGCCTACGAGCAGTACTTC. The complete variable domain, with remaining parts taken from reference TRBV7-2 and TRBJ2-7, reads GAGVSQSPSNKVTEKGKDVELRCDPISGHTALYWYRQSLGQGLEFLIYFQGNSAPDKSGLPSDRFSAERTGGSVSTLTIQRTQQEDSAVYLCASSLGSTSAYEQYFGPGTRLTVT.

V and J are TRBV24-1 and TRBJ2-3, with a weak D call TRBD1 (6 bases). Germline V CDR1 and CDR2: KGHDR, SFDVKD. CDR3 length: 15 residues. Deletions cut 7 bases from V and 1 base from J, with 14 bases between. CDR3 loop: CATSAGVGGTDTQYF. The CDR3 nucleotides are TGTGCCACCAGCGCAGGGGTCGGGGGCACAGATACGCAGTATTTT.

The rearrangement links TRBV27 to TRBJ2-1; 10 nucleotides line up with TRBD2. Germline lookup yields CDR1 MNHEY and CDR2 SMNVEV (reference sequence). This CDR3 spans 15 amino acids. With 6 bases clipped from V and 6 bases from J, the junction kept 8 bases outside the gene matches. CDR3 sequence reads: CASSSRLAGANEQFF. The CDR3 DNA reads as TGTGCCAGCAGCTCACGACTAGCGGGTGCCAATGAGCAGTTCTTC.

The chain couples TRBV19 to TRBJ1-1; 9 nucleotides line up with TRBD1. The CDR3 consists of 14 residues. V lost 5 bases and J lost 6; bases outside the gene matches: 7. Germline V gene sequence: CDR1 LNHDA, CDR2 SQIVND (reference sequence). In nucleotides, the CDR3 is TGTGCCAGTAGTGCAACAGGGGGCAGGGCTGAAGCTTTCTTT. Translation gives CASSATGGRAEAFF.

The rearrangement links TRBV24-1 to TRBJ2-1; 8 bases line up with TRBD1. The CDR3 is 17 residues long. Germline-derived CDR1 and CDR2 are KGHDR and SFDVKD. V lost 1 base and J lost 0; bases outside the gene matches: 4. CDR3 in DNA: TGTGCCACCAGTGATTTCCGGACAGGGAGCTCCTACAATGAGCAGTTCTTC. Encoded protein: CATSDFRTGSSYNEQFF.

V and J are TRBV6-5 and TRBJ1-2; TRBD1 is a possible D gene (6 bases). Germline V gives CDR1 MNHEY, CDR2 SVGAGI. The CDR3 consists of 15 residues. The V gene lost 2 bases and the J gene lost 6 bases, with 16 bases spanning the gap. The CDR3 loop reads CASSYGTQGLDGYTF. The CDR3 nucleotides are TGTGCCAGCAGTTACGGAACTCAGGGGTTGGATGGCTACACCTTC.

The rearrangement joins TRBV28 to TRBJ2-7, with a weak D call TRBD1 (5 bases). Looked up from germline, CDR1 is MDHEN and CDR2 is SYDVKM. This CDR3 is built from 16 residues. The V end lost 5 bases, the J end lost 3 bases, and 20 bases lay between the germline ends. The CDR3 reads CASSPRGWRILYEQYF. CDR3 in DNA: TGTGCCAGCAGTCCAAGGGGCTGGCGGATACTCTACGAGCAGTACTTC.

J is TRBJ2-3 and V is TRBV25-1; 7 bases agree with TRBD1. Germline V lookup: CDR1 MGHDK, CDR2 SYGVNS. V dropped 6 bases and J dropped 2; count of bases not matched to a gene: 8. This CDR3 contains 15 residues. The CDR3 spells CASRVGQLLTDTQYF. The DNA of the CDR3 is TGTGCCAGCAGAGTGGGACAGCTGCTCACAGATACGCAGTATTTT.

The rearrangement links TRBV27 to TRBJ2-5, with D perhaps matching TRBD2 (6 bases). CDR1 and CDR2 from the germline V gene are MNHEY and SMNVEV (reference sequence). With 5 bases removed from V and 5 bases from J, the gap between germline ends came to 9 bases. This CDR3 spans 12 amino acids. This CDR3 reads CASSGEEETQYF. The DNA for the CDR3 is TGTGCCAGCAGTGGGGAGGAGGAGACCCAGTACTTC.

J is TRBJ2-5 and V is TRBV15, with D perhaps matching TRBD2 (7 bases). Looked up from germline, CDR1 is LNHNV and CDR2 is YYDKDF (reference sequence). Trimming left V 5 bases short and J 3 bases short, with 22 bases between. CDR3 length: 17 residues. CDR3 protein: CATSRHGGADEEETQYF. CDR3 DNA sequence: TGTGCCACCAGCCGCCATGGGGGGGCGGATGAAGAAGAGACCCAGTACTTC.

This chain links TRBV7-9 with TRBJ1-4; D gene ambiguous. Per the germline V gene, CDR1 is SEHNR and CDR2 is FQNEAQ (reference sequence). Trimming removed 3 bases at V and 4 bases at J, with 15 bases between. There are 16 residues in the CDR3. CDR3 sequence reads: CASSFGSVGGNEKLFF. CDR3 in DNA: TGTGCCAGCAGCTTCGGGTCCGTCGGTGGTAATGAAAAACTGTTTTTT.

This chain links TRBV11-3 with TRBJ2-1; 8 nucleotides align to TRBD1. There are 17 residues in the CDR3. Trimming removed 1 base from V and 7 bases from J; junction bases left unmatched: 12. CDR1 is SGHNT, CDR2 YENEEA, per germline. CDR3 loop: CASSLGPGGSSKNEQFF. The CDR3 DNA sequence: TGTGCCAGCAGCTTAGGCCCAGGGGGCTCGAGTAAAAATGAGCAGTTCTTC.

This chain connects TRBV18 to TRBJ1-1, with D unresolved. With 3 bases removed from V and 4 bases from J, the gap between germline ends came to 15 bases. CDR3 length: 15 residues. Germline loops: CDR1 KGHSH, CDR2 LQKENI. The DNA of the CDR3 is TGTGCCAGCTCACCGACGGACGAACGGGGCACTGAAGCTTTCTTT. This translates into CASSPTDERGTEAFF.

The chain is built from TRBV6-2 or TRBV6-3 and TRBJ2-1; 7 bases agree with TRBD2. V lost 3 bases, J lost 1 base, and 9 bases stayed unmatched. Per the germline V gene, CDR1 is MNHEY and CDR2 is SVGEGT. CDR3 length: 17 residues. CDR3: CASSYQFGRDSYNEQFF. CDR3 coding DNA: TGTGCCAGCAGTTATCAGTTTGGGAGGGATTCCTACAATGAGCAGTTCTTC.

The V and J genes are TRBV7-2 and TRBJ2-3; D is perhaps TRBD2 (5 bases). Germline loops: CDR1 SGHTA, CDR2 FQGNSA. V was trimmed by 5 bases and J by 2 bases, leaving 11 bases between them. The CDR3 spans 14 residues. CDR3 sequence: CASSGRGVTDTQYF. CDR3 nucleotide sequence: TGTGCCAGCAGCGGTCGGGGAGTCACAGATACGCAGTATTTT.

This clone appeared a few times. The chain's CDR3 is CAWGQTYEQYF. The CDR3 nucleotides read TGTGCCTGGGGACAAACCTACGAGCAGTACTTC. The chain carries TRBV30 and TRBJ2-7; a weak D match, TRBD1 (5 bases). CDR1 is GTSNPN and CDR2 is SVGIG in the germline V gene (reference sequence). Between the trimmed V and J ends, which lost 5 bases and 2 bases, there was a span of 7 bases. CDR3 length: 11 residues. The full variable domain, completed using reference TRBV30 and TRBJ2-7, is SQTIHQWPATLVQPVGSPLSLECTVEGTSNPNLYWYRQAAGRGLQLLFYSVGIGQISSEVPQNLSASRPQDRQFILSSKKLLLSDSGFYLCAWGQTYEQYFGPGTRLTVT.

This chain joins TRBV3-1 (or the pseudogene TRBV3-2) and TRBJ1-2, with 7 bases matching TRBD1. The ends lost 3 bases at V and 0 bases at J; junction bases unmatched: 7. CDR1 and CDR2 (germline): LGHDT, YNNKEL (reference sequence). The CDR3 runs 16 residues. The CDR3 coding sequence is TGTGCCAGCAGCCATGACAGGGACCCTTCTAACTATGGCTACACCTTC. Protein sequence: CASSHDRDPSNYGYTF.

The chain uses TRBV6-5 and TRBJ1-6; no firm D call. This CDR3 spans 13 amino acids. The V and J ends lost 5 bases and 7 bases respectively, with 9 bases between them. Germline lookup yields CDR1 MNHEY and CDR2 SVGAGI. The CDR3 region is CASSRGRNSPLHF. The CDR3 DNA reads as TGTGCCAGCAGTCGCGGTAGGAATTCACCCCTCCACTTT.

This clone has just one count. V gene TRBV6-1 combines with J gene TRBJ2-5; D gene uncertain. The germline V gene encodes CDR1 MNHNS and CDR2 SASEGT. V dropped 1 base and J dropped 5 bases, with 5 bases sitting between them. The CDR3 runs 12 residues. In DNA, the CDR3 is TGTGCCAGCAGTGAAGTCAGGGAGACCCAGTACTTC. Translation gives CASSEVRETQYF.

DNA for the CDR3: TGTGCCAGCAGCGTAGGGGGACAGGGTCTATACGAGCAGTACTTC. Translated: CASSVGGQGLYEQYF. The chain links TRBV9 to TRBJ2-7; the match to TRBD1 covers 9 bases. V lost 0 bases and J lost 4; bases outside the gene matches: 5. This CDR3 has 15 amino acids. Germline V gives CDR1 SGDLS, CDR2 YYNGEE.

This chain uses TRBV11-3 with TRBJ2-3, with TRBD2 matching over 12 bases. Germline CDR1 reads SGHNT; CDR2 reads YENEEA. J lost 2 bases, V lost 5 bases, and 8 bases had no gene match. The CDR3 loop spans 17 amino acids. CDR3 region: CASSPGTSGFFTDTQYF. CDR3 nucleotide sequence: TGTGCCAGCAGCCCCGGGACTAGCGGGTTTTTCACAGATACGCAGTATTTT.

The chain couples TRBV7-3 to TRBJ2-7; possibly TRBD1 for D (5 bases). The germline gives CDR1 SGHTA, CDR2 FQGTGA. The CDR3 consists of 13 residues. V lost 3 bases and J 3 bases, leaving 9 bases between the germline ends. The CDR3 bases are TGTGCCAGCAGCTTGCTGGACAACTACGAGCAGTACTTC. Protein product: CASSLLDNYEQYF.

The chain links TRBV6-6 to TRBJ2-1; D is undetermined. CDR1 is MNHNY, CDR2 SVGAGI, per germline (reference sequence). Trimming cost V 0 bases and J 6 bases, with 6 bases left between them. This CDR3 region has 13 residues. CDR3 coding DNA: TGTGCCAGCAGTTACTCGATGAGCAATGAGCAGTTCTTC. Translation: CASSYSMSNEQFF.

The rearrangement joins TRBV11-1 to TRBJ2-7; 12 bases are a match to TRBD1. CDR3 length equals 14 residues. Per the germline V gene, CDR1 is SGHAT and CDR2 is FQDESV (reference sequence). V was pared by 4 bases and J by 6 bases, with 4 bases of the junction left unmatched. CDR3 nucleotides: TGTGCCAGCAGCTCCGGGACAGGGGGCCTCGAGCAGTACTTC. This codes for CASSSGTGGLEQYF.